Each of the 2 T cell receptor beta chains below was sequenced from the same sample in a study of control samples from healthy donors and cancer patients. Assay: immunoSEQ multiplex PCR; the TCRdb copy retains only in-frame clones and omits some. The sample contains about 45,000 clones, roughly 77% of which appear only once. Sequencing was done on a sample of formalin-fixed, paraffin-embedded tissue. The receptors derive from a male donor with melanoma.

The rearrangement joins TRBV6-5 to TRBJ2-2; possible D gene TRBD2, 6 bases. V was pared by 5 bases and J by 2 bases, with 9 bases between. The CDR3 length is 14 residues. Germline CDR1 reads MNHEY; CDR2 reads SVGAGI. In DNA form, the CDR3 reads TGTGCCAGCAGTCCGGGGGTTAACACCGGGGAGCTGTTTTTT. Protein: CASSPGVNTGELFF.

The V gene is TRBV2, the J gene TRBJ2-1; D is undetermined. The germline V gene has CDR1 SNHLY and CDR2 FYNNEI. Deletions cut 7 bases from V and 7 bases from J, with 8 bases between. CDR3 length: 11 residues. This CDR3 is CASIWRNEQFF. The CDR3 DNA sequence: TGTGCCAGCATTTGGCGTAATGAGCAGTTCTTC.